The 25 T cell receptor beta chains presented below share a single source sample, sequenced in a study of blood T cell repertoires in COVID-19. Assay used: immunoSEQ multiplex PCR; TCRdb lists only in-frame clones, some missing. The sample shows over 150,000 clones, around nine tenths of them seen only once. Sequences were obtained from peripheral blood. These TCRs come from a man between 35 and 55 years old with active or convalescent COVID-19.

This rearrangement joins TRBV6-2 or TRBV6-3 to TRBJ1-2; D unresolved. Germline assignment: CDR1 MNHEY and CDR2 SVGEGT. Trimming removed 2 bases from V and 8 bases from J, with 9 bases in between. The length of the CDR3 is 12 residues. The CDR3 loop reads CASSYRSGGYTF. CDR3 DNA sequence: TGTGCCAGCAGTTACCGATCGGGGGGCTACACCTTC.

The chain uses TRBV6-1 and TRBJ1-3, with a weak D call TRBD1 (5 bases). Trimming took off 1 base at V and 0 bases at J, with 10 bases between the two ends. CDR3 length: 16 amino acids. Germline-derived CDR1 and CDR2 are MNHNS and SASEGT. This CDR3 reads CASSEEGLHSGNTIYF. For the CDR3, the DNA is TGTGCCAGCAGTGAAGAGGGGTTACACTCTGGAAACACCATATATTTT.

V is TRBV7-2 and J is TRBJ2-5; D perhaps matches TRBD2 (7 bases). The germline CDR1 and CDR2 sequences are SGHTA and FQGNSA. V gave up 2 bases and J gave up 5 bases, with 15 bases separating them. The CDR3 extends over 15 amino acids. The CDR3 here is CASSLSGGRLETQYF. The DNA of the CDR3 is TGTGCCAGCAGCTTATCGGGGGGCCGCTTGGAGACCCAGTACTTC.

This chain links TRBV3-1 (or the pseudogene TRBV3-2) with TRBJ2-3; possibly TRBD2 for D (5 bases). The CDR3 covers 15 residues. V was shortened by 4 bases and J by 0 bases, with 11 bases between the two germline ends. Per the germline V gene, CDR1 is LGHDT and CDR2 is YNNKEL (reference sequence). CDR3 bases: TGTGCCAGCAGCCGACGGGGAGCTAGCACAGATACGCAGTATTTT. This encodes CASSRRGASTDTQYF.

The V and J genes are TRBV9 and TRBJ2-5, with TRBD2 identical over 11 bases. V was clipped by 0 bases and J by 5 bases; unmatched bases: 6. Per the germline V gene, CDR1 is SGDLS and CDR2 is YYNGEE. The CDR3 covers 16 residues. DNA for the CDR3: TGTGCCAGCAGCGTAGGGCCGACTAGCGGGGCGGAGACCCAGTACTTC. Its protein product is CASSVGPTSGAETQYF.

The V call is TRBV28, the J call TRBJ2-7; TRBD2 matches at 8 bases. The CDR3 length is 11 residues. V shed 6 bases, J shed 7 bases, and the junction held 2 bases outside the gene matches. The V gene's germline CDR1 is MDHEN and CDR2 SYDVKM. The CDR3 reads CASRSGGEQYF. CDR3 in DNA: TGTGCCAGCAGATCGGGAGGGGAGCAGTACTTC.

V is TRBV19 and J is TRBJ1-2, with 7 bases identical to TRBD1. Trimming at V came to 6 bases and at J to 6 bases, leaving 7 bases not matched to a gene. The CDR3 totals 13 residues. From germline, CDR1 is LNHDA and CDR2 SQIVND (reference sequence). The CDR3 spells CASSATTGNGYTF. As DNA, the CDR3 is TGTGCCAGTAGCGCTACGACAGGGAATGGCTACACCTTC.

The V gene is TRBV27, the J gene TRBJ1-2; 8 positions agree with TRBD1. The CDR3 has 17 amino acids. V shed 2 bases, J shed 0 bases, and the junction held 8 bases outside the gene matches. Germline V lookup: CDR1 MNHEY, CDR2 SMNVEV (reference sequence). CDR3 DNA sequence: TGTGCCAGCAGTTTAAGAGGGACAGGCATCTCTAACTATGGCTACACCTTC. Its protein is CASSLRGTGISNYGYTF.

The chain couples TRBV30 to TRBJ1-1; no definite D call. The CDR3 totals 14 residues. The V and J ends lost 4 bases and 0 bases respectively, with 12 bases between them. Germline V lookup: CDR1 GTSNPN, CDR2 SVGIG (reference sequence). The DNA of the CDR3 is TGTGCCTGGATGGCCAGAAGTATGAACACTGAAGCTTTCTTT. As protein: CAWMARSMNTEAFF.

This sequence joins TRBV14 and TRBJ2-6; TRBD1 aligns across 10 bases. CDR1 is SGHDN and CDR2 is FVKESK in the germline V gene. This CDR3 contains 18 residues. The trim removed 3 bases at V and 2 bases at J, leaving 7 bases unmatched. The CDR3 nucleotides are TGTGCCAGCAGCCAGCCGGGACAGGGGCTGACTGGGGCCAACGTCCTGACTTTC. Amino acids: CASSQPGQGLTGANVLTF.

The chain employs TRBV2 and TRBJ1-4; D is possibly TRBD1 (5 bases). The CDR3 covers 14 residues. Germline assignment: CDR1 SNHLY and CDR2 FYNNEI. V lost 6 bases to trimming and J lost 5 bases, with 13 bases between them. CDR3 DNA: TGTGCCAGCAGAGTACAGGAGCCCAATGAAAAACTGTTTTTT. As protein: CASRVQEPNEKLFF. The full variable domain, in which reference TRBV2 and TRBJ1-4 provide the parts outside the CDR3, is EPEVTQTPSHQVTQMGQEVILRCVPISNHLYFYWYRQILGQKVEFLVSFYNNEISEKSEIFDDQFSVERPDGSNFTLKIRSTKLEDSAMYFCASRVQEPNEKLFFGSGTQLSVL.

The chain combines TRBV4-1 with TRBJ2-1, with 7 bases lining up with TRBD1. CDR1 and CDR2 (germline): MGHRA, YSYEKL. The CDR3 consists of 17 residues. Germline trimming cut 0 bases from V and 6 bases from J; bases unmatched to any gene: 11. The CDR3 sequence is CASSQDHRDSPPNEQFF. The CDR3 DNA reads TGCGCCAGCAGCCAAGATCATAGGGACAGCCCTCCCAATGAGCAGTTCTTC.

This chain joins TRBV30 and TRBJ2-2, with TRBD1 as a possible D gene (5 bases). The CDR3 covers 12 residues. Per germline, CDR1 GTSNPN and CDR2 SVGIG (reference sequence). V was trimmed by 1 base and J by 8 bases, leaving 8 bases between them. The CDR3 loop is CAWSAPGGELFF. The CDR3 DNA reads as TGTGCCTGGAGTGCCCCAGGGGGGGAGCTGTTTTTT.

The chain uses TRBV7-3 and TRBJ2-2; 10 nucleotides align to TRBD1. Trimming removed 1 base from V and 5 bases from J; junction bases left unmatched: 1. The CDR3 length is 15 residues. Germline CDR1 SGHTA, CDR2 FQGTGA. CDR3 amino acids: CASSLRDRGTGELFF. The DNA for the CDR3 is TGTGCCAGCAGCTTAAGGGACAGGGGAACCGGGGAGCTGTTTTTT.

This chain links TRBV2 with TRBJ1-2; D may be TRBD1 (5 bases). From germline, CDR1 is SNHLY and CDR2 FYNNEI. The germline V and J ends were trimmed by 5 bases and 4 bases, with 17 bases remaining between them. The CDR3 has 15 residues. CDR3 residues: CASSTRTRVIYGYTF. CDR3 nucleotide sequence: TGTGCCAGCAGTACCCGGACACGGGTTATCTATGGCTACACCTTC.

This chain joins TRBV6-5 and TRBJ2-7, with a weak D call TRBD1 (6 bases). CDR3 length: 13 amino acids. Germline-derived CDR1 and CDR2 are MNHEY and SVGAGI. Between the trimmed V and J ends, which lost 8 bases and 7 bases, there was a span of 18 bases. The DNA of the CDR3 is TGTGCCAGCCCTAAGACAGGCCCAGGGGAGCAGTACTTC. Translating gives CASPKTGPGEQYF.

In the case of this clone: Other DNA sequences within the sample encode an identical CDR3. V is TRBV7-2 and J is TRBJ1-6; possibly TRBD1 for D (5 bases). The CDR3 totals 14 residues. V was trimmed by 1 base and J by 9 bases, leaving 10 bases between them. The V gene's germline CDR1 is SGHTA and CDR2 FQGNSA. The CDR3, as DNA: TGTGCCAGCAGCTTAGAAGGGGTGGGTTCACCCCTCCACTTT. Translated: CASSLEGVGSPLHF.

The chain has TRBV18 and TRBJ1-3; D remains unclear. V gave up 5 bases and J gave up 4 bases, with 15 bases separating them. This CDR3 comprises 15 residues. CDR1 and CDR2 from the germline V gene are KGHSH and LQKENI. CDR3 residues: CASSVTGGAGNTIYF. In nucleotides, the CDR3 is TGTGCCAGCTCAGTTACGGGTGGCGCCGGAAACACCATATATTTT.

The V and J genes are TRBV19 and TRBJ2-5, with 12 bases lining up with TRBD2. Trimming removed 3 bases from V and 9 bases from J; junction bases left unmatched: 11. Germline-derived CDR1 and CDR2 are LNHDA and SQIVND (reference sequence). The CDR3 runs to 16 residues. The CDR3 DNA is TGTGCCAGTAGTATTGGGCTAGCGGGGGGGTATTCGGCCCAGTACTTC. This encodes CASSIGLAGGYSAQYF. Looking up the rest from reference TRBV19 and TRBJ2-5 gives the full variable domain: DGGITQSPKYLFRKEGQNVTLSCEQNLNHDAMYWYRQDPGQGLRLIYYSQIVNDFQKGDIAEGYSVSREKKESFPLTVTSAQKNPTAFYLCASSIGLAGGYSAQYFGPGTRLLVL.

J is TRBJ1-1 and V is TRBV14; D is possibly TRBD1 (6 bases). Germline V CDR1 and CDR2: SGHDN, FVKESK. V lost 1 base and J lost 4, with 13 bases in between. The CDR3 length is 15 residues. The CDR3 loop reads CASSQGGGWGTEAFF. In DNA, the CDR3 is TGTGCCAGCAGCCAAGGAGGGGGATGGGGCACTGAAGCTTTCTTT.

The rearrangement uses TRBV5-5 and TRBJ2-1, with 7 bases lining up with TRBD1. The V gene end was trimmed by 5 bases and the J gene end by 4 bases; junction bases not matched to a gene: 12. The CDR3 runs 16 residues. Germline assignment: CDR1 SGHKS and CDR2 YYEKEE (reference sequence). The CDR3, as DNA: TGTGCCAGCAGTCCTTCCAGGGGGTTCCTTTACAATGAGCAGTTCTTC. It encodes CASSPSRGFLYNEQFF.

The chain carries TRBV2 and TRBJ1-6, with TRBD1 as a possible D gene (5 bases). Trimming pared 5 bases from V and 5 bases from J, leaving 10 bases between. Per the germline V gene, CDR1 is SNHLY and CDR2 is FYNNEI. There are 14 residues in the CDR3. The CDR3 reads CASSPGWNNSPLHF. DNA for the CDR3: TGTGCCAGCAGTCCAGGGTGGAATAATTCACCCCTCCACTTT.

The chain combines TRBV11-1 with TRBJ2-1; D is possibly TRBD2 (5 bases). The CDR3 is 15 residues long. The V end lost 7 bases, the J end lost 0 bases, and 13 bases lay between the germline ends. The germline gives CDR1 SGHAT, CDR2 FQDESV (reference sequence). The CDR3 DNA sequence: TGTGCCAGCACCCCCTCCGGGGTCTCCTACAATGAGCAGTTCTTC. Protein: CASTPSGVSYNEQFF.

This clone was seen just once. The chain is built from TRBV7-8 and TRBJ2-7; 12 nucleotides match TRBD2. CDR1 is SGHVS and CDR2 is FQNEAQ in the germline V gene. The CDR3 contains 14 residues. The J segment lost 5 bases and the V segment lost 7 bases, leaving 6 bases of the junction unmatched. The CDR3 region is CASTLLAGGHEQYF. CDR3 in DNA: TGTGCCAGCACACTACTAGCGGGGGGCCACGAGCAGTACTTC.

In DNA form, the CDR3 reads TGTGCCAGCAGACATTTAGGGGGAGAAGGTTCCTATAATTCACCCCTCCACTTT. Translated: CASRHLGGEGSYNSPLHF. The chain combines TRBV7-9 with TRBJ1-6, with D possibly being TRBD1 (6 bases). Trimming removed 6 bases at V and 1 base at J, with 19 bases between. Germline CDR1 reads SEHNR; CDR2 reads FQNEAQ (reference sequence). The CDR3 length is 18 residues.